These 26 T cell receptor beta chains share one sample of origin, sequenced in a study of vaccination effects on CD4 cells after COVID-19 (dated by TCRdb to about 2022). For these receptors, no antigen is known. The library was obtained by the immunoSEQ multiplex PCR assay. TCRdb holds this immuneACCESS table with in-frame rearrangements only. Some clones are missing; in checked studies, unresolved V genes explain under half, and the rest has no known cause. This sample is represented by around 79,000 clones; approximately 74% of them were singletons. The ten biggest clones cover approximately 1.7% of the sample. In the ViraFEST assay, PBMC were stimulated with viral peptide pools, and TCR sequencing was then used to find antigen-specific CD4+ T cell clonotypes based on their expansion. After about 10 days of culture, CD4+ T cells were isolated with the EasySep CD4+ T cell isolation kit. The material sequenced was CD4+ T cells from PBMCs cultured with HCoV-229E spike peptides, taken before COVID-19 vaccination. The sample's cell subset or site label, decoded: HCoV-229E spike overlapping peptide pool stimulation. The receptors were sampled from a human donor who received a COVID-19 vaccine.

This clone was found once. This chain links TRBV4-3 with TRBJ1-2; possibly TRBD1 for D (5 bases). Germline CDR1 and CDR2: LGHNA and YSLEER. The CDR3 length is 16 residues. V lost 4 bases and J 6 bases, leaving 21 bases between the germline ends. For the CDR3, the DNA is TGCGCCAGCAGCCCTTTCACAAGGGGCAGTGGGGATGGCTACACCTTC. Protein sequence: CASSPFTRGSGDGYTF.

The chain employs TRBV7-2 and TRBJ2-1; D gene unclear. The CDR3 sequence is 14 residues long. Germline V gene sequence: CDR1 SGHTA, CDR2 FQGNSA. The V and J ends lost 4 bases and 2 bases respectively, with 9 bases between them. The CDR3 DNA reads as TGTGCCAGCAGCTCATTAGGGCCCTACAATGAGCAGTTCTTC. Translating gives CASSSLGPYNEQFF. The entire variable domain, with the rest obtained from reference TRBV7-2 and TRBJ2-1, is as follows: GAGVSQSPSNKVTEKGKDVELRCDPISGHTALYWYRQSLGQGLEFLIYFQGNSAPDKSGLPSDRFSAERTGGSVSTLTIQRTQQEDSAVYLCASSSLGPYNEQFFGPGTRLTVL.

The chain links TRBV5-1 to TRBJ1-5; no clear D gene. CDR1 SGHRS and CDR2 YFSETQ come from the germline V gene. V lost 0 bases to trimming and J lost 9 bases, with 10 bases between them. CDR3 length: 13 amino acids. The CDR3 DNA reads as TGCGCCAGCAGCTTGGTGGGGTCCGCGCCCCAGCATTTT. Translation: CASSLVGSAPQHF.

A few counts support this clone. V is TRBV30 and J is TRBJ1-1, with TRBD1 matching over 7 bases. The germline V gene encodes CDR1 GTSNPN and CDR2 SVGIG (reference sequence). The CDR3 consists of 17 residues. J lost 4 bases, V lost 0 bases, and 14 bases had no gene match. DNA for the CDR3: TGTGCCTGGAGTGTACTTTCGTCGAAGGGGGCTGGCACTGAAGCTTTCTTT. It translates to CAWSVLSSKGAGTEAFF.

The chain joins TRBV29-1 to TRBJ1-2, with D possibly TRBD1 on 6 matching bases. V shed 1 base and J shed 4 bases, with 10 bases lying between them. The CDR3 has 13 amino acids. Germline-derived CDR1 and CDR2 are SQVTM and ANQGSEA. As DNA, the CDR3 is TGCAGCGTTGAAGTCAGGGGATTCTATGGCTACACCTTC. Translation gives CSVEVRGFYGYTF.

The V call is TRBV12-5, the J call TRBJ2-3, with 7 bases lining up with TRBD1. Germline V gene sequence: CDR1 LGHNT, CDR2 FRNRAP. The CDR3 runs 15 residues. Trimming removed 6 bases from V and 2 bases from J; junction bases left unmatched: 8. CDR3 nucleotides: TGTGCTAGTGGCCACGGACAGGTGTACACAGATACGCAGTATTTT. Translated, it gives CASGHGQVYTDTQYF.

V usage is TRBV10-3 and J usage is TRBJ2-5; the D gene is possibly TRBD2 (5 bases). V lost 7 bases to trimming and J lost 2 bases, with 11 bases between them. This CDR3 region has 13 residues. Germline V lookup: CDR1 ENHRY, CDR2 SYGVKD. CDR3 coding DNA: TGTGCCATCAAAAGACGGGAACAAGAGACCCAGTACTTC. It translates to CAIKRREQETQYF.

The chain joins TRBV12-3 or TRBV12-4 to TRBJ2-3; D gene uncertain. The CDR3 contains 12 residues. V lost 3 bases and J 8 bases, leaving 9 bases between the germline ends. CDR3 protein: CASSFGKATQYF. The DNA for the CDR3 is TGTGCCAGCAGTTTTGGGAAAGCTACGCAGTATTTT.

This clone was detected only once. V and J are TRBV30 and TRBJ2-5; TRBD1 is a possible D gene (5 bases). Germline assignment: CDR1 GTSNPN and CDR2 SVGIG (reference sequence). The CDR3 contains 14 residues. V was trimmed by 1 base and J by 4 bases, leaving 13 bases between them. The DNA for the CDR3 is TGTGCCTGGAGTGGGACATCACTGGCAGAGACCCAGTACTTC. Its translation is CAWSGTSLAETQYF.

The chain uses TRBV9 and TRBJ1-1; no clear D gene. CDR1 is SGDLS, CDR2 YYNGEE, per germline. The ends were cut back, 2 bases at V and 0 bases at J, with 11 bases in the middle. The CDR3 runs 15 residues. The CDR3 sequence: CASSVLGQLNTEAFF. The CDR3 DNA is TGTGCCAGCAGCGTTCTTGGCCAATTGAACACTGAAGCTTTCTTT.

In this sample, this clone turned up once. J is TRBJ1-1 and V is TRBV7-2; 11 nucleotides match TRBD1. Per the germline V gene, CDR1 is SGHTA and CDR2 is FQGNSA. CDR3 length: 18 residues. V shed 5 bases and J 0 bases; nucleotides not matched to a gene: 11. CDR3: CASSQGDRGLSMNTEAFF. The CDR3 DNA sequence: TGTGCCAGCAGCCAGGGGGACAGGGGGTTGAGCATGAACACTGAAGCTTTCTTT.

The CDR3 sequence: CASGDRGQNQPQHF. As DNA, the CDR3 is TGTGCCAGTGGGGACAGGGGACAGAATCAGCCCCAGCATTTT. The chain recombines TRBV19 with TRBJ1-5; 10 bases align to TRBD1. Trimming at V came to 8 bases and at J to 4 bases, leaving 5 bases not matched to a gene. Germline V gives CDR1 LNHDA, CDR2 SQIVND (reference sequence). The CDR3 is made up of 14 amino acids.

This clone was seen a handful of times. The gene calls are TRBV2 and TRBJ1-1, with D hard to call. The CDR3 length is 14 residues. Trimming cost V 4 bases and J 0 bases, with 9 bases left between them. From germline, CDR1 is SNHLY and CDR2 FYNNEI. CDR3 in DNA: TGTGCCAGCAGTGTACTTTCCATGAACACTGAAGCTTTCTTT. It specifies CASSVLSMNTEAFF.

The gene calls are TRBV19 and TRBJ2-5; D unclear. CDR3 length: 13 residues. Looked up from germline, CDR1 is LNHDA and CDR2 is SQIVND (reference sequence). The V and J ends lost 4 bases and 1 base respectively, with 7 bases between them. CDR3 nucleotide sequence: TGTGCCAGTAGTAAGACGGTCCAAGAGACCCAGTACTTC. Protein product: CASSKTVQETQYF. The complete variable domain, with remaining parts taken from reference TRBV19 and TRBJ2-5, reads DGGITQSPKYLFRKEGQNVTLSCEQNLNHDAMYWYRQDPGQGLRLIYYSQIVNDFQKGDIAEGYSVSREKKESFPLTVTSAQKNPTAFYLCASSKTVQETQYFGPGTRLLVL.

In DNA, the CDR3 is TGTGCCGGGAGGACCTCAACTAATGAAAAACTGTTTTTT. It codes for CAGRTSTNEKLFF. The chain carries TRBV28 and TRBJ1-4; no reliable D call. There are 13 residues in the CDR3. V was pared by 11 bases and J by 0 bases, with 10 bases between. CDR1 is MDHEN and CDR2 is SYDVKM in the germline V gene.

The V call is TRBV7-9, the J call TRBJ2-5; 16 positions match TRBD2. Germline CDR1 and CDR2: SEHNR and FQNEAQ (reference sequence). The V and J ends lost 4 bases and 5 bases, in that order; junction bases with no gene match: 13. This CDR3 comprises 19 residues. The CDR3 loop is CASSWPGLAGGRPRETQYF. CDR3 DNA sequence: TGTGCCAGCAGCTGGCCGGGACTAGCGGGGGGGCGCCCCCGGGAGACCCAGTACTTC.

This rearrangement joins TRBV6-5 to TRBJ2-5, with 8 bases aligning to TRBD2. After removal of 8 bases from V and 3 bases from J, the junction contained 11 bases not matched to a gene. The CDR3 is made up of 15 amino acids. CDR1 and CDR2 from the germline V gene are MNHEY and SVGAGI. CDR3 coding DNA: TGTGCCAGCCAGAGAACGGGGGGGGCTGAAGAGACCCAGTACTTC. Its protein product is CASQRTGGAEETQYF.

The rearrangement joins TRBV2 to TRBJ2-3; 10 positions match TRBD2. This CDR3 contains 17 residues. The V gene end was trimmed by 4 bases and the J gene end by 2 bases; junction bases not matched to a gene: 9. CDR1 is SNHLY, CDR2 FYNNEI, per germline. DNA for the CDR3: TGTGCCAGCAGTGTTCGGGCTAGCGGGGGCCTCACAGATACGCAGTATTTT. Protein: CASSVRASGGLTDTQYF.

The rearrangement joins TRBV10-3 to TRBJ2-3; unclear D gene. Germline CDR1 ENHRY, CDR2 SYGVKD. Trimming cost V 7 bases and J 5 bases, with 13 bases left between them. CDR3 length equals 13 residues. The CDR3 coding sequence is TGTGCCATCACTGGAGAAATGGTAGATACGCAGTATTTT. Residues: CAITGEMVDTQYF.

The CDR3 DNA reads TGCGCCAGCAGCACCAACCCAGGAAACTCTGGAAACACCATATATTTT. Its translation is CASSTNPGNSGNTIYF. This chain joins TRBV5-1 and TRBJ1-3; D remains ambiguous. Germline loops: CDR1 SGHRS, CDR2 YFSETQ. This CDR3 has 16 amino acids. Trimming took 4 bases from V and 0 from J, leaving 14 bases between them.

The chain's CDR3 is CASSIKMGMGAGELFF. The CDR3 DNA reads TGTGCCAGTAGTATAAAGATGGGGATGGGCGCCGGGGAGCTGTTTTTT. The rearrangement links TRBV19 to TRBJ2-2, with unresolved D. Germline V gene data show CDR1 as LNHDA and CDR2 as SQIVND (reference sequence). Trimming cost V 2 bases and J 6 bases, with 16 bases left between them. This CDR3 comprises 16 residues.

CDR3 amino acids: CATSEPGARLPQHF. Written as DNA, the CDR3 is TGTGCCACCAGTGAACCCGGGGCGCGTCTACCCCAGCATTTT. The rearrangement uses TRBV24-1 and TRBJ1-5; perhaps TRBD1 as D (5 bases). V was cut by 4 bases and J by 10 bases, with 16 bases left in between. Germline V lookup: CDR1 KGHDR, CDR2 SFDVKD. The CDR3 loop spans 14 amino acids.

CDR3 nucleotides: TGTGCCAGCAGTTTACGGGGGAGCACAGATACGCAGTATTTT. This translates into CASSLRGSTDTQYF. The rearrangement uses TRBV27 and TRBJ2-3; D possibly corresponds to TRBD2 (6 bases). The V gene's germline CDR1 is MNHEY and CDR2 SMNVEV (reference sequence). CDR3 length: 14 residues. V was cut by 2 bases and J by 0 bases, with 6 bases left in between.

This clone was observed a few times. The CDR3: CASSFTGSGTEAFF. The DNA of the CDR3 is TGTGCCAGCAGCTTTACAGGGTCGGGGACTGAAGCTTTCTTT. The chain is built from TRBV7-9 and TRBJ1-1; possibly TRBD1 for D (6 bases). The V end lost 3 bases, the J end lost 5 bases, and 13 bases lay between the germline ends. Germline-derived CDR1 and CDR2 are SEHNR and FQNEAQ (reference sequence). The CDR3 extends over 14 amino acids.

The rearrangement uses TRBV5-4 and TRBJ1-4, with a weak D call TRBD1 (6 bases). The CDR3 length is 14 residues. With 0 bases removed from V and 4 bases from J, the gap between germline ends came to 7 bases. The germline V gene encodes CDR1 SGHNT and CDR2 YYREEE (reference sequence). Written as DNA, the CDR3 is TGTGCCAGCAGCTTGGGACAGGATAATGAAAAACTGTTTTTT. Protein product: CASSLGQDNEKLFF.

The V call is TRBV5-1, the J call TRBJ2-2; 8 bases fit TRBD1. The V gene end was trimmed by 3 bases and the J gene end by 6 bases; junction bases not matched to a gene: 4. CDR1 is SGHRS, CDR2 YFSETQ, per germline. The CDR3 is 14 residues long. CDR3 protein: CASSSQGAAGELFF. DNA of the CDR3: TGCGCCAGCAGCTCGCAGGGGGCGGCCGGGGAGCTGTTTTTT.